This paragraph reports one TCR beta chain. The clone's antigen remains unknown. No base quality information exists; no much larger clone differs at one position. Counted from cysteine to phenylalanine, this CDR3 has 13 amino acids. The entry retains the CDR3 DNA only, 39 bases that are in frame from base 1. Trimming takes 2 bases off V and 7 bases off J; junction bases not matched to a gene: 4. The germline V gene yields SQVTM for CDR1 and ANQGSEA for CDR2. The donors were healthy, HIV-negative adults who had no recently reported acute infections or vaccinations. All donors were Caucasian adults living in Nashville, Tennessee, USA. CD4+ T cells were enriched by magnetic negative selection; naive cells were then positively selected on CD45RA, and the negative fraction formed the memory subset. Blood was collected by leukapheresis, and PBMCs were isolated by Ficoll-Histopaque density gradient centrifugation and then cryopreserved in liquid nitrogen vapor phase. Purity and quantity of every magnetically sorted T cell population were checked by analytical flow cytometry. Genomic DNA was isolated from each sorted fraction and quantified by UV absorbance on a Nanodrop 2000c.

This specimen comes from a study of shared clonotypes between healthy human individuals (dated by TCRdb to the early 2020s). In terms of the full investigation: The cohort comprised a couple of women and three men aged 18 to 49 years. To increase sequencing depth and limit assay-specific biases, TCR repertoire library preparation and sequencing were carried out by different laboratories using diverse techniques. Between about 0.85 and 9.5 billion PBMCs per donor were obtained by leukapheresis. For each donor, three plates each were used for CD4 naive and CD4 memory, two plates were used for CD8 naive, and one plate was used for CD8 memory. To estimate repertoire size and how much clonotype sharing occurs between individuals, the study deeply sequenced the blood TCR repertoires of five or six healthy adults. Study-wide findings and limitations: Pairwise subsampling indicated that sequencing depth was expected to affect the degree of clonotype sharing among donors. Because the study included only a small number of donors, the genetic and exposure-history diversity represented was limited. Compared with non-shared clonotypes, the clonotypes found in all four sorted-subset donors had higher generation probabilities. About 5% of naive CD4, 3.5% of naive CD8, roughly 2.5% of memory CD4, and less than 0.45% of memory CD8 clonotypes were shared across a few donors. Only blood was sampled, and tissue TCR repertoires likely differ from those in blood. Rarefaction of sorted-subset datasets indicated incomplete sequencing despite the large sequencing depth. Larger estimated clonotype richness was generally found for naive subsets than for memory subsets.

Using the deep immunoSEQ assay, multiplex PCR amplified TCR CDR3 regions from genomic DNA. Genomic DNA extracted from each cell subset was distributed evenly over all wells of several immunoSEQ 96-well plates, and each plate served as one replicate. Each replicate PCR for sorted subsets received about 200 ng genomic DNA, equal to roughly 29,000 T cell genomes. Purified libraries were quantified with a Qubit 3.0 fluorometer, sized on a Bioanalyzer 2100, and re-quantified with the KAPA Library Quantification kit. A separate single-read 150-cycle Illumina NextSeq 550 flow cell was used to sequence each immunoSEQ 96-well plate. The published analysis was carried out like this. The immunoSEQ output contained only junctional sequences without quality scores, so filtering could not match that applied to full-length reads. To assign V/J genes and CDR3, sequences were annotated using PyIR, a Python wrapper for IgBLAST v1.9, with IMGT germline references. Reads were removed for weak V/J assignments (E-value above 1e-6), missing CDR3, stop codons, out-of-frame junctions, or ambiguous translated residues. V3J clonotypes were defined as sequences sharing the same inferred V gene, J gene, and CDR3 amino acid sequence. To compute the percentage overlap between repertoires, the number of shared unique clonotypes was divided by the size of the smaller repertoire. Richness of each repertoire was evaluated using RTK rarefaction, the Chao1 estimator, and Recon v2.1 estimates of unobserved clonotypes. For all TCRbeta clonotypes obtained by the gDNA method from several donors, generation probabilities were computed with OLGA. As stored in TCRdb, this immuneACCESS dataset retains in-frame rearrangements with V and J assigned. A fraction of the clones does not appear; measured against another copy, unresolved V genes explain less than half of the discrepancy, and the remainder lacks a known reason. The D gene and trimming were derived from the DNA, and the V and J assignments and clone size from that table. The sample includes about 2.4 million clones, with 93% observed a single time. Approximately 0.35% of the sample is taken by the ten largest.

The V and J segments used are TRBV29-1 and TRBJ2-5; TRBD2 fits 10 bases in the junction. The sequencing input was naive CD4+ T cells from PBMCs. The cell subset or site label corresponds to: CD45RA+ positively selected. The sequence derives from a man younger than 35 in good health. Some clones in this sample may be carry-over from other donors' samples. The nucleotide sequence reads TGCAGCGTTGAATGGACTAGCGGAGGGACCCAGTACTTC. This sequence encodes CSVEWTSGGTQYF.